A selection of T cell receptor beta chains follows, all from one sample in a study of blood T cell repertoires in COVID-19. Sequencing was performed with immunoSEQ multiplex PCR; in TCRdb, only in-frame clones are kept and a portion is missing. Among 270,000 or so clones listed, approximately 86% were seen once. The specimen sequenced was PBMCs or T cells enriched from blood (not recorded which). The source of these receptors is a woman aged 18-29 years who had recovered from COVID-19. The CDR3 runs from the conserved cysteine through the conserved F or W. D genes are given only for firm matches. Clone size is not always given. Where it is, it says once, few, many or a class for expanded clones.

d_call,j_call,v_call,clone_size,cdr3_nt,cdr3_aa
TRBD1,TRBJ1-4,TRBV6-5,NA,TGTGCCAGCAGTTACGCAGGGGGCATTGAAAAACTGTTTTTT,CASSYAGGIEKLFF
TRBD2,TRBJ2-2,TRBV3-1/TRBV3-2,once,TGTGCCAGCAGCGCCGGGGGGGGTACCGGGGAGCTGTTTTTT,CASSAGGGTGELFF
TRBD1,TRBJ1-5,TRBV4-1,NA,TGCGCCAGCAGCCAAGGGGACAGTGTCAATCAGCCCCAGCATTTT,CASSQGDSVNQPQHF
NA,TRBJ1-5,TRBV6-6,NA,TGTGCCAGCAGTTTAGGGGGTCACAATCAGCCCCAGCATTTT,CASSLGGHNQPQHF
NA,TRBJ1-3,TRBV5-6,few,TGTGCCAGCAGCCTAAGTTCACAGAACACCATATATTTT,CASSLSSQNTIYF
NA,TRBJ2-3,TRBV4-3,NA,TGCGCCAGCAGCCAAGTCGGAGATACGCAGTATTTT,CASSQVGDTQYF
NA,TRBJ1-5,TRBV19,NA,TGTGCCAGTAGTATAGAGTATACTAGGCCTCAGCCCCAGCATTTT,CASSIEYTRPQPQHF
NA,TRBJ2-1,TRBV9,NA,TGTGCCAGCAGCCCAAGCGGTTCCTACAATGAGCAGTTCTTC,CASSPSGSYNEQFF
TRBD1,TRBJ1-2,TRBV4-3,NA,TGCGCCAGCAGCCAAGCCGGGACAGGTGCCTACTATGGCTACACCTTC,CASSQAGTGAYYGYTF
NA,TRBJ1-1,TRBV19,NA,TGTGCCAGTAGTATGGGGGCAGGGGCCGCCTCCGAAGCTTTCTTT,CASSMGAGAASEAFF
NA,TRBJ1-5,TRBV30,few,TGTGCCTGGAGTTCAGATAGCAATCAGCCCCAGCATTTT,CAWSSDSNQPQHF
TRBD2,TRBJ2-1,TRBV5-5,NA,TGTGCCAGCAGCGCCCCCGGGACTAGCGGGGGGGCGACTCACTACAATGAGCAGTTCTTC,CASSAPGTSGGATHYNEQFF
NA,TRBJ2-1,TRBV4-1,NA,TGCGCCAGCAGCCCGATGTCACTAGGGTACAATGAGCAGTTCTTC,CASSPMSLGYNEQFF
NA,TRBJ2-6,TRBV11-2,NA,TGTGCCAGCAGCCCCGGACGGGGCTCTGGGGCCAACGTCCTGACTTTC,CASSPGRGSGANVLTF
NA,TRBJ1-2,TRBV19,once,TGTGCCAGTAGTATCCCAGGGGACTATGGCTACACCTTC,CASSIPGDYGYTF
TRBD1,TRBJ2-1,TRBV6-5,few,TGTGCCAGCAGTTCGGGACAGAGATACAATGAGCAGTTCTTC,CASSSGQRYNEQFF
NA,TRBJ1-1,TRBV11-1,NA,TGTGCCAGCAGCGTTAGAGACACTGAAGCTTTCTTT,CASSVRDTEAFF
TRBD2,TRBJ2-1,TRBV12-5,once,TGTGCTAGTGGTTTGAGAGGACTAGCGTTATACAATGAGCAGTTCTTC,CASGLRGLALYNEQFF
NA,TRBJ1-1,TRBV7-2,NA,TGTGCCAGCAGCCCTCGCTTCCACCTCGGGGACACTGAAGCTTTCTTT,CASSPRFHLGDTEAFF
TRBD2,TRBJ2-1,TRBV15,NA,TGTGCCACCAGCAGAGATCGGGGTAGCGGGAGCTACAATGAGCAGTTCTTC,CATSRDRGSGSYNEQFF
TRBD1,TRBJ2-1,TRBV19,NA,TGTGCCAGTAGGCGACAGGGGGACTCATACAATGAGCAGTTCTTC,CASRRQGDSYNEQFF
TRBD2,TRBJ2-1,TRBV12-3/TRBV12-4,NA,TGTGCCAGCAGTCTAGGACTAGACAATGAGCAGTTCTTC,CASSLGLDNEQFF
NA,TRBJ1-5,TRBV7-2,NA,TGTGCCAGCAGCTTAGCGTCGGGGGGCGGCAATCAGCCCCAGCATTTT,CASSLASGGGNQPQHF
NA,TRBJ1-5,TRBV28,few,TGTGCCAGCAGCACCGAGTTGAGACTGACAGAGAATTATAGCAATCAGCCCCAGCATTTT,CASSTELRLTENYSNQPQHF
NA,TRBJ1-3,TRBV7-9,NA,TGTGCCAGCAGCCTCAGGACAGAGGGTATTTCTGGAAACACCATATATTTT,CASSLRTEGISGNTIYF
NA,TRBJ2-1,TRBV27,NA,TGTGCCAGCAGGCCTACAGGGTTCTACAATGAGCAGTTCTTC,CASRPTGFYNEQFF
TRBD2,TRBJ2-7,TRBV7-8,NA,TGTGCCAGCAGCCCAGGGCCTAGCGCGGGGGATACTTCCGAGCAGTACTTC,CASSPGPSAGDTSEQYF
TRBD1,TRBJ1-2,TRBV5-6,NA,TGTGCCAGCAGAGAAACAGGGGACCATGGCTACACCTTC,CASRETGDHGYTF
NA,TRBJ1-3,TRBV3-1/TRBV3-2,NA,TGTGCCAGCAGTTATACTGGAAACACCATATATTTT,CASSYTGNTIYF
NA,TRBJ1-1,TRBV6-5,NA,TGTGCCAGCAGCGGACAGCATCGAAACACTGAAGCTTTCTTT,CASSGQHRNTEAFF
NA,TRBJ2-3,TRBV7-8,NA,TGTGCCAGCAGGGCTAGCGGCACAGATACGCAGTATTTT,CASRASGTDTQYF
NA,TRBJ2-2,TRBV30,NA,TGTGCTGAACGCCCGGCAGGGGCGGTCAACACCGGGGAGCTGTTTTTT,CAERPAGAVNTGELFF
TRBD2,TRBJ2-3,TRBV29-1,NA,TGCAGCGTTGAGTGTCGGCTAGCGGTAAATAAATTCACAGATACGCAGTATTTT,CSVECRLAVNKFTDTQYF
NA,TRBJ2-7,TRBV7-9,NA,TGTGCCAGCAGCTTAGCGATAGACTACGAGCAGTACTTC,CASSLAIDYEQYF
TRBD1,TRBJ1-5,TRBV6-2/TRBV6-3,NA,TGTGCCAGCAGTTATGAAACGTGGTTTCGACAGGGTCAGCCCCAGCATTTT,CASSYETWFRQGQPQHF
NA,TRBJ2-3,TRBV7-6,NA,TGTGCCAGCAGCCCCGGGACTGGTACGCAGTATTTT,CASSPGTGTQYF
TRBD1,TRBJ1-4,TRBV3-1/TRBV3-2,NA,TGTGCCAGCAGCCAAGATGCATCCGGGACAGGTGAAAAACTGTTTTTT,CASSQDASGTGEKLFF
NA,TRBJ2-6,TRBV28,NA,TGTGCCACCCACAGGACAGCGGGGGCCAACGTCCTGACTTTC,CATHRTAGANVLTF
TRBD2,TRBJ2-7,TRBV5-1,NA,TGCGCCAGCAGCCTTTGGGCTAGCGGGGGAGAAAGTCTCTACGAGCAGTACTTC,CASSLWASGGESLYEQYF
TRBD2,TRBJ2-1,TRBV9,NA,TGTGCCAGCAGCGTTGGGGGACGACTAGCGGATTACAATGAGCAGTTCTTC,CASSVGGRLADYNEQFF
TRBD1,TRBJ2-7,TRBV10-3,NA,TGTGCCATCAGTTTGTCCGGGACAGAGACCTACGAGCAGTACTTC,CAISLSGTETYEQYF
NA,TRBJ1-1,TRBV20-1,NA,TGCAGTGCTAACAGGGCCACTGAAGCTTTCTTT,CSANRATEAFF
TRBD2,TRBJ2-1,TRBV11-3,NA,TGTGCCAGCAGCTTGATAAGCGGGACGGGTAGTGAGCAGTTCTTC,CASSLISGTGSEQFF